Shown below are 14 T cell receptor beta chains from a single sample sequenced in a study of T cell responses to AZD1222 COVID-19 vaccine. Data came from immunoSEQ multiplex PCR; TCRdb stores just in-frame clones and leaves some out. The sample includes approximately 68,000 clones, around 87% seen only once; the top ten take less than 25%. The sequences come from peripheral blood, collected on day 0 of AZD1222 vaccination. All receptors derive from an adult in good health.

The V call is TRBV7-6, the J call TRBJ2-7; D possibly uses TRBD1 or TRBD2 (6 bases each). The CDR3 has 14 amino acids. In germline, CDR1 is SGHVS, CDR2 FNYEAQ. V gave up 5 bases and J gave up 2 bases, with 13 bases separating them. As DNA, the CDR3 is TGTGCCAGCAGCGGGGGGCGGGGTCCCTACGAGCAGTACTTC. Translating it yields CASSGGRGPYEQYF.

The V call is TRBV15, the J call TRBJ2-5; TRBD2 might be the D (6 bases). The germline V and J ends were trimmed by 3 bases and 6 bases, with 14 bases remaining between them. Germline CDR1 is LNHNV and CDR2 is YYDKDF (reference sequence). The CDR3 covers 14 residues. The CDR3 DNA sequence: TGTGCCACCAGCAGTGGTGGTAGCGGACAGACCCAGTACTTC. This gives the protein CATSSGGSGQTQYF.

The J gene is TRBJ2-7, the V gene TRBV7-2; 8 bases match TRBD2. This CDR3 region has 16 residues. J lost 2 bases, V lost 1 base, and 7 bases had no gene match. CDR1 and CDR2 (germline): SGHTA, FQGNSA. CDR3 residues: CASSLVASGSTYEQYF. Written as DNA, the CDR3 is TGTGCCAGCAGCTTAGTGGCTAGCGGGTCCACCTACGAGCAGTACTTC.

This clone was recorded a few times. The chain combines TRBV3-1 (or the pseudogene TRBV3-2) with TRBJ1-2, with unresolved D. Germline assignment: CDR1 LGHDT and CDR2 YNNKEL (reference sequence). Deletions cut 0 bases from V and 4 bases from J, with 9 bases between. The CDR3 length is 14 residues. CDR3 DNA: TGTGCCAGCAGCCAAGAGTCAGGTATCTATGGCTACACCTTC. It encodes CASSQESGIYGYTF.

This clone was picked up one time. This chain uses TRBV6-5 with TRBJ2-1; weak D call: TRBD2 (6 bases). With 2 bases removed from V and 6 bases from J, the gap between germline ends came to 14 bases. The CDR3 runs to 15 residues. Germline lookup yields CDR1 MNHEY and CDR2 SVGAGI. Written as DNA, the CDR3 is TGTGCCAGCAGTTACGGGTCCGGGAGCGTCAATGAGCAGTTCTTC. Its translation is CASSYGSGSVNEQFF.

This clone turned up a few times. The CDR3 DNA sequence: TGTGCCAGCAGGACAGGGGGATATGGCTACACCTTC. Translating it yields CASRTGGYGYTF. V is TRBV28 and J is TRBJ1-2, with 9 bases identical to TRBD1. The J segment lost 5 bases and the V segment lost 6 bases, leaving 1 base of the junction unmatched. Germline CDR1 reads MDHEN; CDR2 reads SYDVKM. The CDR3 loop spans 12 amino acids.

This clone has just one count. This rearrangement joins TRBV6-4 to TRBJ1-6; 11 bases agree with TRBD1. V lost 6 bases to trimming and J lost 8 bases; unmatched junction nucleotides: 3. Germline V CDR1 and CDR2: MRHNA, SNTAGT. The CDR3 extends over 14 amino acids. CDR3 residues: CASSLGQGDSPLHF. CDR3 in DNA: TGTGCCAGCAGCCTGGGACAGGGGGATTCACCCCTCCACTTT.

The chain combines TRBV14 with TRBJ1-6, with D unclear. Trimming removed 0 bases at V and 10 bases at J, with 7 bases between. CDR3 length equals 13 residues. From germline, CDR1 is SGHDN and CDR2 FVKESK. CDR3 sequence (DNA): TGTGCCAGCAGCCAAGATGTGAGGTCACCCCTCCACTTT. Translated: CASSQDVRSPLHF.

This clone was seen a handful of times. This chain links TRBV4-1 with TRBJ2-7; possibly TRBD1 for D (5 bases). The germline V gene has CDR1 MGHRA and CDR2 YSYEKL. Trimming removed 1 base from V and 0 bases from J, with 22 bases in between. The CDR3 is made up of 19 amino acids. Written as DNA, the CDR3 is TGCGCCAGCAGCCAAGTGAAGGGGCTTGGACGAAGAGCCTCCTACGAGCAGTACTTC. Its translation: CASSQVKGLGRRASYEQYF.

The V and J genes are TRBV30 and TRBJ2-3, with unresolved D. The CDR3 runs 12 residues. Trimming took 0 bases from V and 6 from J, leaving 7 bases between them. Germline V gene lookup returns CDR1 GTSNPN and CDR2 SVGIG (reference sequence). The CDR3, as DNA: TGTGCCTGGAGTGTACAGACCGATACGCAGTATTTT. Translated: CAWSVQTDTQYF.

This chain links TRBV12-5 with TRBJ2-5; D is ambiguous. This CDR3 region has 12 residues. Germline values: CDR1 LGHNT, CDR2 FRNRAP. V was pared by 3 bases and J by 5 bases, with 7 bases between. In DNA, the CDR3 is TGTGCTAGTGGTTTAAGTGGGGAGACCCAGTACTTC. Protein sequence: CASGLSGETQYF.

V is TRBV6-5 and J is TRBJ2-1; TRBD2 matches at 8 bases. Germline values: CDR1 MNHEY, CDR2 SVGAGI. This CDR3 is built from 13 residues. The V gene end was trimmed by 7 bases and the J gene end by 10 bases; junction bases not matched to a gene: 9. CDR3 residues: CASTQGSGGEQFF. The CDR3 DNA reads as TGTGCCAGCACCCAAGGAAGCGGGGGAGAGCAGTTCTTC.

This rearrangement joins TRBV5-5 to TRBJ1-1; weak D call: TRBD1 (5 bases). Germline lookup yields CDR1 SGHKS and CDR2 YYEKEE (reference sequence). The CDR3 has 15 amino acids. Trimming cost V 2 bases and J 4 bases, with 15 bases left between them. CDR3: CASSFFREWGTEAFF. DNA of the CDR3: TGTGCCAGCAGCTTCTTCAGGGAGTGGGGCACTGAAGCTTTCTTT.

The rearrangement links TRBV7-6 to TRBJ2-7; D may be TRBD1 (5 bases). The germline V gene has CDR1 SGHVS and CDR2 FNYEAQ. This CDR3 comprises 15 residues. Trimming stripped 1 base from V and 0 bases from J, with 10 bases between. The CDR3 DNA is TGTGCCAGCAGCTTAGAGGCAGGGTTCTCCTACGAGCAGTACTTC. Residues: CASSLEAGFSYEQYF.